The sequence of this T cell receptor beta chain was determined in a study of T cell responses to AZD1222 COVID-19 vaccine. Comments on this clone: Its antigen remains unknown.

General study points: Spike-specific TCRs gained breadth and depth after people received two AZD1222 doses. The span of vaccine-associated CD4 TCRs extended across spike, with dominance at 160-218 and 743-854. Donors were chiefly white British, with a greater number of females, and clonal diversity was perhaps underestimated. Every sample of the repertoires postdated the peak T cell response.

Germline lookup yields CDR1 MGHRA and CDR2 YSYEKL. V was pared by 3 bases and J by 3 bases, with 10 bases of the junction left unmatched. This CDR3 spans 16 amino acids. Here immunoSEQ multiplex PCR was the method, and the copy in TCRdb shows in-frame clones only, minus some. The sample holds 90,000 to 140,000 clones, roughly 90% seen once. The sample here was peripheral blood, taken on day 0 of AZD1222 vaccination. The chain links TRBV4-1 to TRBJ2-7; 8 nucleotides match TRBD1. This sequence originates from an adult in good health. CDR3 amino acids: CASSQSGGRGLYEQYF. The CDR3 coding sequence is TGCGCCAGCAGCCAGTCCGGGGGCAGGGGGCTCTACGAGCAGTACTTC.